The next 5 T cell receptor beta chains were all read from a single sample in a study of CD8 T cells in ankylosing spondylitis listed by TCRdb under 2017. On the study overall, not on this receptor specifically: Blood from ankylosing spondylitis patients appeared to be characterized by a TCR beta motif made up of eight highly homologous amino acid variants.

Antigens of these TCRs are unknown. Receptor amplification or capture employed 5' RACE. For sequencing, an Illumina HiSeq 2500 was employed. TCRdb cleaned the public reads at Q25 with fastp, built clones with MiXCR and kept in-frame beta chains. CDR3 protein sequences are deduplicated, and each keeps its most common genes and DNA. The sample has 700,000 or so distinct CDR3 sequences on record, under 20% of them singletons. Together, the top ten hold under 20% of the sample. Sequencing used blood, either unsorted or a sorted T cell fraction (not recorded which). These receptors were taken from a male donor with ankylosing spondylitis.

The chain combines TRBV20-1 with TRBJ1-2, with a possible D match to TRBD1 (5 bases). This CDR3 is built from 13 residues. Germline values: CDR1 DFQATT, CDR2 SNEGSKA (reference sequence). V was pared by 0 bases and J by 8 bases, with 13 bases between. The CDR3 nucleotides are TGCAGTGCTAGAGAACTGGTGGGGGGGGGCTACACCTTC. It is translated as CSARELVGGGYTF.

The genes are TRBV5-1 and TRBJ2-5; the D gene is possibly TRBD2 (6 bases). Trimming removed 6 bases from V and 3 bases from J, with 15 bases in between. CDR1 SGHRS and CDR2 YFSETQ come from the germline V gene. This CDR3 spans 14 amino acids. The CDR3 DNA is TGCGCCAGCACCTACGGGGCTAGCGAAGAGACCCAGTACTTC. Its protein is CASTYGASEETQYF.

There are many counts of this clonotype. This chain's CDR3 is CASRWTGNTEAFF. In nucleotides, the CDR3 is TGTGCCAGCAGATGGACAGGGAACACTGAAGCTTTCTTT. The chain is built from TRBV2 and TRBJ1-1; 7 positions agree with TRBD1. The CDR3 has 13 residues. Trimming cost V 6 bases and J 1 base; bases outside gene matches: 2. Looked up from germline, CDR1 is SNHLY and CDR2 is FYNNEI.

This rearrangement joins TRBV12-3 or TRBV12-4 to TRBJ1-1, with a weak D call TRBD1 (6 bases). This CDR3 is 13 amino acids long. Trimming left V 7 bases short and J 4 bases short, with 13 bases between. In DNA, the CDR3 is TGTGCCAGCATCAGGGGTCCGACCACTGAAGCTTTCTTT. It translates to CASIRGPTTEAFF.

V usage is TRBV2 and J usage is TRBJ2-7, with 7 bases that match TRBD2. The germline CDR1 and CDR2 sequences are SNHLY and FYNNEI. The CDR3 covers 14 residues. The ends lost 7 bases at V and 4 bases at J; junction bases unmatched: 10. CDR3 nucleotide sequence: TGTGCCAGCACCGGGGAGGGGCTTGGGTACGAGCAGTACTTC. This gives the protein CASTGEGLGYEQYF.